Many counts were recorded for the clone carrying this TCR beta chain. TCRdb re-called the multiplex PCR reads through MiXCR, storing one row per CDR3 protein. The table has around 230,000 distinct CDR3 sequences, under 40% seen once. Breast cancer patients provided tissue from their axillary draining lymph nodes. This sample stems from a study of breast tumors, draining lymph nodes, adjacent tissues. The CDR3 consists of 14 residues. V lost 6 bases and J lost 5, with 14 bases in between. CDR1 is KGHDR and CDR2 is SFDVKD in the germline V gene. Material: axillary lymph node tissue. J is TRBJ2-3 and V is TRBV24-1; possible D gene TRBD2, 6 bases. This clonotype originated in a female donor with breast cancer. Some clones in this sample may be carry-over from other donors' samples. Here the CDR3 reads CATSRPGRGDTQYF. For the CDR3, the DNA is TGTGCCACCAGTCGGCCAGGGCGGGGAGATACGCAGTATTTT.